This T cell receptor beta chain came from a study of cytomegalovirus exposure and HLA in healthy donors. Across the whole study: When 350 to 500 donors were genotyped, roughly 78% of them were found to fall in the Caucasian-associated ancestry cluster.

The germline CDR1 and CDR2 sequences are SGHRS and YFSETQ. This CDR3 comprises 15 residues. Losses at the gene ends were 0 bases for V and 6 bases for J; bases not matched to a gene: 3. General study findings and limits: Among immune exposure information, only CMV serostatus was available.

In regard to this clone: Antigen unknown.

PCR involved 60 Vbeta and 13 Jbeta primers. As handled by the study authors: Later analysis identified tens of millions of unique TCR beta chains, roughly 11 million shared. The method was immunoSEQ multiplex PCR; TCRdb's version includes in-frame clones alone and lacks a portion of them. D and trimming were read from the DNA, whereas the V and J calls and clone size are those reported in that table. The table has about 150,000 clones, 79% seen once. This TCR was recovered from a human donor in good health. This chain connects TRBV5-1 to TRBJ2-3; the match to TRBD2 covers 11 bases. The sample was PBMCs. The DNA of the CDR3 is TGCGCCAGCAGCTTGGGTCCTAGCGGGGGGGATACGCAGTATTTT. Translation gives CASSLGPSGGDTQYF.